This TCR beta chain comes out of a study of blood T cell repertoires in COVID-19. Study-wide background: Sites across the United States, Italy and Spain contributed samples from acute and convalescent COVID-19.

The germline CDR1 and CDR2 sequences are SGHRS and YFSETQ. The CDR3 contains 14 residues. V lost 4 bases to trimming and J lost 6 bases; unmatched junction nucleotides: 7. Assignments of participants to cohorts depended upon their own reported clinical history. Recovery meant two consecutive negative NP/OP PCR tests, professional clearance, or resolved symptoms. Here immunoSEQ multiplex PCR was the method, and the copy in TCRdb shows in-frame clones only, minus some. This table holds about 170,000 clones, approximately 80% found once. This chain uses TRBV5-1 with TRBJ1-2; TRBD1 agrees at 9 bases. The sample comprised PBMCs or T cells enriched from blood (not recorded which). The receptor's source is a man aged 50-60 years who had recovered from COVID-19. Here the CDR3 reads CASSPSGTGHGYTF. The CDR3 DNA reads TGCGCCAGCAGCCCATCCGGGACAGGGCATGGCTACACCTTC.